These 21 T cell receptor beta chains came from one sample sequenced in a study of Tregs in tolerant kidney transplant recipients. Here immunoSEQ multiplex PCR was the method, and the copy in TCRdb shows in-frame clones only, minus some. This sample has some 90,000 clones; 85% to 95% occur once, and the top ten carry roughly 5%. The sequenced sample consisted of CD8+ T cells from blood. These receptor sequences come from a human donor in good health.

The chain uses TRBV5-1 and TRBJ2-2; 8 bases match TRBD2. The V gene's germline CDR1 is SGHRS and CDR2 YFSETQ. After removal of 0 bases from V and 5 bases from J, the junction contained 6 bases not matched to a gene. The CDR3 runs to 16 residues. This CDR3 is CASSLAGRGATGELFF. In nucleotides, the CDR3 is TGCGCCAGCAGCTTGGCCGGGAGGGGCGCAACCGGGGAGCTGTTTTTT.

This clone is a singleton in its sample. The chain links TRBV12-1 to TRBJ1-2; the table's D gene call, TRBD1, was not cross checked with the DNA. TRBV12-1 is reported as a pseudogene. This CDR3 comprises 15 residues. DNA of the CDR3: TGTGCCAGCAGCTTTAAGGGGACAAGGCCTTATGGCTACACCTTC. Its translation is CASSFKGTRPYGYTF.

The chain joins TRBV9 to TRBJ2-2; D is undetermined. V was shortened by 0 bases and J by 6 bases, with 12 bases between the two germline ends. Per germline, CDR1 SGDLS and CDR2 YYNGEE. This CDR3 has 15 amino acids. CDR3 sequence: CASSVGVGLAGELFF. DNA for the CDR3: TGTGCCAGCAGCGTAGGGGTGGGGTTGGCCGGGGAGCTGTTTTTT.

This chain links TRBV5-4 with TRBJ2-7, with D perhaps matching TRBD1 or TRBD2 (5 bases each). This CDR3 contains 14 residues. V lost 1 base, J lost 0 bases, and 8 bases lay in between. CDR1 is SGHNT, CDR2 YYREEE, per germline (reference sequence). The CDR3 DNA sequence: TGTGCCAGCAGCTTGTGGGGGATCTCCTACGAGCAGTACTTC. It yields the protein CASSLWGISYEQYF.

The chain uses TRBV23-1 and TRBJ2-6; 11 positions agree with TRBD1. TRBV23-1 is an ORF for which the function is uncertain. There are 20 residues in the CDR3. Unmatched junction bases numbered 10, after V lost 3 bases and J lost 0 bases. The CDR3 protein is CASSHRGQGDLFSGANVLTF. CDR3 bases: TGCGCCAGCAGTCACCGGGGACAGGGGGATCTTTTCTCTGGGGCCAACGTCCTGACTTTC.

The V gene is TRBV14, the J gene TRBJ2-3; D is perhaps TRBD1 (6 bases). The V gene's germline CDR1 is SGHDN and CDR2 FVKESK. V lost 2 bases and J 0 bases, leaving 27 bases between the germline ends. There are 21 residues in the CDR3. The CDR3, as DNA: TGTGCCAGCAGCCAATACAATTTAGCAGGGGTCACGATAACTAGCACAGATACGCAGTATTTT. This translates into CASSQYNLAGVTITSTDTQYF.

This rearrangement joins TRBV7-3 to TRBJ2-1; D is unresolved. V was shortened by 5 bases and J by 8 bases, with 7 bases between the two germline ends. The CDR3 runs to 11 residues. The V gene's germline CDR1 is SGHTA and CDR2 FQGTGA. DNA of the CDR3: TGTGCCAGCAGCCTCGGCCATGAGCAGTTCTTC. This translates into CASSLGHEQFF. The full variable domain, its missing parts supplied by reference TRBV7-3 and TRBJ2-1, is GAGVSQTPSNKVTEKGKYVELRCDPISGHTALYWYRQSLGQGPEFLIYFQGTGAADDSGLPNDRFFAVRPEGSVSTLKIQRTERGDSAVYLCASSLGHEQFFGPGTRLTVL.

The chain employs TRBV5-4 and TRBJ1-2; TRBD1 agrees at 7 bases. V shed 0 bases, J shed 4 bases, and the junction held 3 bases outside the gene matches. The CDR3 length is 14 residues. Germline CDR1 reads SGHNT; CDR2 reads YYREEE (reference sequence). CDR3 DNA sequence: TGTGCCAGCAGCTTGGGGGGGACAGTCTATGGCTACACCTTC. Protein product: CASSLGGTVYGYTF.

The V gene is TRBV6-1, the J gene TRBJ2-5; 10 bases match TRBD1. The CDR3 sequence is 16 residues long. Germline CDR1 and CDR2: MNHNS and SASEGT. The V and J ends lost 4 bases and 2 bases, in that order; junction bases with no gene match: 7. This CDR3 reads CASSGQGALGQETQYF. CDR3 DNA sequence: TGTGCCAGCAGTGGACAGGGGGCCTTAGGGCAAGAGACCCAGTACTTC.

J is TRBJ2-7 and V is TRBV7-6, with D maybe TRBD2 (5 bases). The germline V gene has CDR1 SGHVS and CDR2 FNYEAQ. V shed 1 base and J shed 2 bases, with 15 bases lying between them. The CDR3 is made up of 16 amino acids. In nucleotides, the CDR3 is TGTGCCAGCAGCTTAGAGGTGGGAGTTCCTCCCTACGAGCAGTACTTC. Amino acid sequence: CASSLEVGVPPYEQYF. Looking up the rest from reference TRBV7-6 and TRBJ2-7 gives the full variable domain: GAGVSQSPRYKVTKRGQDVALRCDPISGHVSLYWYRQALGQGPEFLTYFNYEAQQDKSGLPNDRFSAERPEGSISTLTIQRTEQRDSAMYRCASSLEVGVPPYEQYFGPGTRLTVT.

The CDR3 DNA reads as TGTGCCAGCAGCTGCCGGGACCCTCCCACAGATACGCAGTATTTT. Its protein product is CASSCRDPPTDTQYF. The chain couples TRBV13 to TRBJ2-3, with D perhaps being TRBD1 or TRBD2 (5 bases each). The germline CDR1 and CDR2 sequences are PRHDT and FYEKMQ (reference sequence). Trimming left V 4 bases short and J 2 bases short, with 13 bases between. This CDR3 region has 15 residues. The full variable domain, completed using reference TRBV13 and TRBJ2-3, is AAGVIQSPRHLIKEKRETATLKCYPIPRHDTVYWYQQGPGQDPQFLISFYEKMQSDKGSIPDRFSAQQFSDYHSELNMSSLELGDSALYFCASSCRDPPTDTQYFGPGTRLTVL.

J is TRBJ2-7 and V is TRBV29-1; 8 bases are shared with TRBD1. V gave up 6 bases and J gave up 1 base; unmatched junction bases: 11. Per the germline V gene, CDR1 is SQVTM and CDR2 is ANQGSEA. This CDR3 spans 15 amino acids. The CDR3 loop is CSVPREGQGSYEQYF. Here the CDR3 DNA reads TGCAGCGTCCCGAGAGAAGGACAGGGTTCCTACGAGCAGTACTTC.

This chain links TRBV30 with TRBJ2-7; a possible D gene is TRBD1 (6 bases). The germline V gene encodes CDR1 GTSNPN and CDR2 SVGIG (reference sequence). V was clipped by 2 bases and J by 7 bases, with 15 bases between them. CDR3 length: 13 residues. CDR3 protein: CAWSWGPDMEQYF. DNA of the CDR3: TGTGCCTGGAGTTGGGGGCCGGACATGGAGCAGTACTTC.

The genes are TRBV27 and TRBJ2-7; D is possibly TRBD1 (5 bases). Germline V gene sequence: CDR1 MNHEY, CDR2 SMNVEV (reference sequence). The CDR3 is 16 amino acids. Trimming pared 1 base from V and 2 bases from J, leaving 15 bases between. The CDR3 DNA follows: TGTGCCAGCAGTTTATATGGGGCAGGGCCCCCCTACGAGCAGTACTTC. It encodes CASSLYGAGPPYEQYF.

The chain has TRBV2 and TRBJ2-3; D is undetermined. The ends were cut back, 1 base at V and 1 base at J, with 9 bases in the middle. The germline gives CDR1 SNHLY, CDR2 FYNNEI. This CDR3 has 15 residues. The CDR3 reads CASSEGHTGTDTQYF. CDR3 bases: TGTGCCAGCAGTGAAGGACACACGGGCACAGATACGCAGTATTTT.

The gene calls are TRBV5-6 and TRBJ1-2; D is possibly TRBD1 (6 bases). Between the trimmed V and J ends, which lost 0 bases and 8 bases, there was a span of 17 bases. The CDR3 is made up of 15 amino acids. In germline, CDR1 is SGHDT, CDR2 YYEEEE. The CDR3 sequence is CASSLEAFWGQGYTF. For the CDR3, the DNA is TGTGCCAGCAGCTTGGAAGCTTTTTGGGGGCAGGGCTACACCTTC.

This chain links TRBV13 with TRBJ2-1; 10 bases map to TRBD2. The germline gives CDR1 PRHDT, CDR2 FYEKMQ (reference sequence). V lost 4 bases and J lost 8; bases outside the gene matches: 5. The length of the CDR3 is 14 residues. CDR3 sequence (DNA): TGTGCCAGCAGCTCGCTAGCGGGAGCGGATGAGCAGTTCTTC. Protein sequence: CASSSLAGADEQFF.

The chain joins TRBV6-1 to TRBJ1-5, with D unclear. Trimming removed 1 base at V and 0 bases at J, with 7 bases between. Germline V lookup: CDR1 MNHNS, CDR2 SASEGT. The CDR3 spans 15 residues. The CDR3 here is CASSEERNSNQPQHF. The DNA for the CDR3 is TGTGCCAGCAGTGAAGAAAGAAATAGCAATCAGCCCCAGCATTTT.

This clone is a singleton in its sample. V and J are TRBV5-4 and TRBJ1-1, with TRBD1 matching over 8 bases. Germline V gene sequence: CDR1 SGHNT, CDR2 YYREEE (reference sequence). The J segment lost 5 bases and the V segment lost 4 bases, leaving 7 bases of the junction unmatched. The length of the CDR3 is 14 residues. This chain's CDR3 is CASSTAGGGTEAFF. In DNA, the CDR3 is TGTGCCAGCAGCACTGCAGGGGGCGGGACTGAAGCTTTCTTT.

The chain is built from TRBV2 and TRBJ1-1; 9 bases are a match to TRBD1. This CDR3 has 12 residues. CDR1 SNHLY and CDR2 FYNNEI come from the germline V gene. V lost 6 bases, J lost 7 bases, and 3 bases stayed unmatched. The DNA for the CDR3 is TGTGCCAGCAGAGGGACAGGGATTGAAGCTTTCTTT. Encoded protein: CASRGTGIEAFF. Complete variable domain (other parts from reference TRBV2 and TRBJ1-1): EPEVTQTPSHQVTQMGQEVILRCVPISNHLYFYWYRQILGQKVEFLVSFYNNEISEKSEIFDDQFSVERPDGSNFTLKIRSTKLEDSAMYFCASRGTGIEAFFGQGTRLTVV.

The chain joins TRBV29-1 to TRBJ1-2; a weak D match, TRBD1 (6 bases). The CDR3 runs to 13 residues. Trimming removed 4 bases from V and 3 bases from J, with 12 bases in between. Germline values: CDR1 SQVTM, CDR2 ANQGSEA. The CDR3 nucleotides are TGCAGCGTTGGCCGTCAGGGGTACTATGGCTACACCTTC. Residues: CSVGRQGYYGYTF.